The 30 T cell receptor beta chains given below trace back to one sample, sequenced in a study of brain T cells in children with intractable seizures. Sequencing used immunoSEQ multiplex PCR; TCRdb keeps in-frame clones, though not all of them. This table has approximately 110,000 clones, 94% appearing once. Sequencing used peripheral blood, obtained at surgery. The source of these receptors is a boy younger than two with hemimegalencephaly and intractable seizures.

V usage is TRBV6-1 and J usage is TRBJ2-7, with 10 bases matching TRBD2. Losses at the gene ends were 2 bases for V and 9 bases for J; bases not matched to a gene: 10. CDR3 length: 15 amino acids. Looked up from germline, CDR1 is MNHNS and CDR2 is SASEGT. CDR3 DNA: TGTGCCAGCAGTGAAAGGAGCAGGACTAGCGGAGTGCAGTACTTC. This sequence encodes CASSERSRTSGVQYF.

This sequence joins TRBV7-2 and TRBJ2-2; possibly TRBD1 for D (5 bases). Deletions cut 3 bases from V and 5 bases from J, with 7 bases between. CDR3 size: 13 residues. Germline V gene data show CDR1 as SGHTA and CDR2 as FQGNSA. CDR3 region: CASSFQGTGELFF. The DNA for the CDR3 is TGTGCCAGCAGCTTTCAGGGTACCGGGGAGCTGTTTTTT.

The rearrangement links TRBV7-2 to TRBJ1-2; 8 nucleotides align to TRBD1. The CDR3 runs to 15 residues. The germline V gene has CDR1 SGHTA and CDR2 FQGNSA. V was clipped by 8 bases and J by 5 bases; unmatched bases: 13. The CDR3 reads CASDNPGGLGYGYTF. CDR3 nucleotides: TGTGCCAGCGACAATCCAGGGGGCTTAGGGTATGGCTACACCTTC. Drawing the rest from reference TRBV7-2 and TRBJ1-2, the complete variable domain is GAGVSQSPSNKVTEKGKDVELRCDPISGHTALYWYRQSLGQGLEFLIYFQGNSAPDKSGLPSDRFSAERTGGSVSTLTIQRTQQEDSAVYLCASDNPGGLGYGYTFGSGTRLTVV.

This clone came up many times. This sequence joins TRBV30 and TRBJ1-6, with D maybe TRBD1 (5 bases). The germline CDR1 and CDR2 sequences are GTSNPN and SVGIG (reference sequence). There are 18 residues in the CDR3. The V gene lost 0 bases and the J gene lost 8 bases, with 23 bases spanning the gap. The DNA of the CDR3 is TGTGCCTGGAGTGTACCAGGGAGGCTATGGGGGTTGGATTCACCCCTCCACTTT. It codes for CAWSVPGRLWGLDSPLHF.

CDR3: CASSLLTGTNSPLHF. CDR3 in DNA: TGTGCCAGCAGTTTATTAACAGGGACTAATTCACCCCTCCACTTT. The chain couples TRBV27 to TRBJ1-6, with D possibly TRBD1 on 6 matching bases. The CDR3 contains 15 residues. Trimming shortened V by 1 base and J by 6 bases, and 10 bases separated the two germline ends. Germline lookup yields CDR1 MNHEY and CDR2 SMNVEV (reference sequence).

J is TRBJ2-1 and V is TRBV7-3; TRBD2 agrees at 7 bases. V trimming: 4 bases; J trimming: 5 bases; junction bases outside the gene matches: 5. Germline V gives CDR1 SGHTA, CDR2 FQGTGA. The CDR3 sequence is 14 residues long. The CDR3 nucleotides are TGTGCCAGCAGCTCCCGGGGGAGGGACAATGAGCAGTTCTTC. Amino acids: CASSSRGRDNEQFF. The whole variable domain, remainder taken from reference TRBV7-3 and TRBJ2-1, is GAGVSQTPSNKVTEKGKYVELRCDPISGHTALYWYRQSLGQGPEFLIYFQGTGAADDSGLPNDRFFAVRPEGSVSTLKIQRTERGDSAVYLCASSSRGRDNEQFFGPGTRLTVL.

The gene calls are TRBV24-1 and TRBJ1-3; D is undetermined. V was clipped by 4 bases and J by 1 base, with 10 bases between them. CDR1 and CDR2 from the germline V gene are KGHDR and SFDVKD. The CDR3 covers 15 residues. The CDR3 nucleotides read TGTGCCACCAGTGACCCCCGGCGGTCTGGAAACACCATATATTTT. Its translation is CATSDPRRSGNTIYF.

The rearrangement links TRBV19 to TRBJ2-1; D not certain. Looked up from germline, CDR1 is LNHDA and CDR2 is SQIVND (reference sequence). The CDR3 has 13 residues. V was shortened by 8 bases and J by 2 bases, with 10 bases between the two germline ends. The CDR3 region has the DNA TGTGCCAGTGGAATAGGTCCCTACAATGAGCAGTTCTTC. Protein sequence: CASGIGPYNEQFF.

The sample holds one count of this clone. This chain links TRBV27 with TRBJ2-3; 8 positions agree with TRBD2. CDR3 size: 18 residues. The trim removed 5 bases at V and 4 bases at J, leaving 17 bases unmatched. Germline V lookup: CDR1 MNHEY, CDR2 SMNVEV (reference sequence). For the CDR3, the DNA is TGTGCCAGCAGTGGGCCGATTCGCCTAGCGGGTGTTTCAGATACGCAGTATTTT. The encoded protein is CASSGPIRLAGVSDTQYF.

V usage is TRBV28 and J usage is TRBJ2-7; 11 bases match TRBD2. J lost 3 bases, V lost 4 bases, and 2 bases had no gene match. The CDR3 spans 14 residues. Germline assignment: CDR1 MDHEN and CDR2 SYDVKM. The CDR3 bases are TGTGCCAGCAGTTCCGGGACTAGCGGCTACGAGCAGTACTTC. This gives the protein CASSSGTSGYEQYF.

This rearrangement joins TRBV28 to TRBJ1-2; D is perhaps TRBD1 (6 bases). V shed 1 base and J shed 7 bases, with 13 bases lying between them. This CDR3 contains 14 residues. Germline values: CDR1 MDHEN, CDR2 SYDVKM. Here the CDR3 DNA reads TGTGCCAGCAGTTTATTGGCAGGGGTTGTTGGCTACACCTTC. Its protein is CASSLLAGVVGYTF.

This chain links TRBV28 with TRBJ2-7; the match to TRBD2 covers 13 bases. J lost 2 bases, V lost 3 bases, and 1 base had no gene match. The CDR3 runs 15 residues. CDR1 is MDHEN and CDR2 is SYDVKM in the germline V gene. This chain's CDR3 is CASSLGTSGTYEQYF. Here the CDR3 DNA reads TGTGCCAGCAGTTTGGGGACTAGCGGGACCTACGAGCAGTACTTC. The complete variable domain, with remaining parts taken from reference TRBV28 and TRBJ2-7, reads DVKVTQSSRYLVKRTGEKVFLECVQDMDHENMFWYRQDPGLGLRLIYFSYDVKMKEKGDIPEGYSVSREKKERFSLILESASTNQTSMYLCASSLGTSGTYEQYFGPGTRLTVT.

Only one count was recorded for this clone. The chain combines TRBV10-3 with TRBJ2-7, with 9 bases matching TRBD2. With V trimmed by 5 bases and J by 2 bases, 7 bases remained unmatched. The CDR3 is made up of 15 amino acids. Germline lookup yields CDR1 ENHRY and CDR2 SYGVKD. The CDR3 nucleotides read TGTGCCATCAGTAGGAAGGCTAGCGGGACCTACGAGCAGTACTTC. Its translation is CAISRKASGTYEQYF.

The chain carries TRBV5-1 and TRBJ2-7; 7 bases are a match to TRBD1. The CDR3 loop spans 14 amino acids. Germline V gives CDR1 SGHRS, CDR2 YFSETQ. J was trimmed by 1 base and V by 4 bases; bases with no gene match: 5. CDR3 sequence: CASSHRDSSYEQYF. In DNA, the CDR3 is TGCGCCAGCAGCCACCGGGACAGTTCCTACGAGCAGTACTTC.

The V gene is TRBV4-2, the J gene TRBJ2-7; 11 positions match TRBD2. Germline V CDR1 and CDR2: LGHNA, YNFKEQ. This CDR3 spans 15 amino acids. V lost 4 bases, J lost 7 bases, and 9 bases stayed unmatched. The CDR3 region has the DNA TGTGCCAGCAGCCGTGCTCTAGCGGGAGGCGTGGAGCAGTACTTC. It translates to CASSRALAGGVEQYF.

This chain links TRBV28 with TRBJ2-7; unclear D gene. The CDR3 extends over 11 amino acids. From germline, CDR1 is MDHEN and CDR2 SYDVKM. Trimming took 3 bases from V and 5 from J, leaving 5 bases between them. CDR3 sequence (DNA): TGTGCCAGCAGTTTCAGTCACGAGCAGTACTTC. Its translation: CASSFSHEQYF.

The rearrangement uses TRBV24-1 and TRBJ2-5, with D possibly being TRBD1 (6 bases). Germline V lookup: CDR1 KGHDR, CDR2 SFDVKD. The CDR3 consists of 13 residues. Trimming removed 7 bases from V and 5 bases from J, with 13 bases in between. The chain's CDR3 is CATRGDNGETQYF. CDR3 bases: TGTGCCACCAGGGGGGACAATGGCGAGACCCAGTACTTC.

This chain connects TRBV11-3 to TRBJ2-5; D gene unclear. Per the germline V gene, CDR1 is SGHNT and CDR2 is YENEEA. V gave up 3 bases and J gave up 1 base, with 9 bases separating them. The CDR3 sequence is 14 residues long. CDR3 sequence: CASSFGGPQETQYF. CDR3 DNA: TGTGCCAGCAGCTTTGGCGGCCCCCAAGAGACCCAGTACTTC.

The chain combines TRBV5-4 with TRBJ2-7; D not certain. The V gene's germline CDR1 is SGHNT and CDR2 YYREEE (reference sequence). This CDR3 region has 14 residues. Trimming pared 0 bases from V and 6 bases from J, leaving 13 bases between. CDR3 in DNA: TGTGCCAGCAGCTTGGGCGTAAGGCCTCCCGAGCAGTACTTC. Translating it yields CASSLGVRPPEQYF.

The chain carries TRBV6-5 and TRBJ2-3; unclear D gene. The CDR3 is 14 amino acids. Trimming took 8 bases from V and 4 from J, leaving 16 bases between them. Germline V gene data show CDR1 as MNHEY and CDR2 as SVGAGI. The CDR3 nucleotides are TGTGCCAGCGCGCTAGGAAGTTCAGCAGATACGCAGTATTTT. It is translated as CASALGSSADTQYF.

The chain uses TRBV6-1 and TRBJ2-1, with TRBD2 matching over 8 bases. Germline CDR1 and CDR2: MNHNS and SASEGT. The CDR3 extends over 14 amino acids. V gave up 0 bases and J gave up 9 bases; unmatched junction bases: 4. CDR3 residues: CASSEASGTFEQFF. In DNA, the CDR3 is TGTGCCAGCAGTGAAGCTAGCGGGACTTTTGAGCAGTTCTTC.

The chain combines TRBV5-1 with TRBJ2-1; 9 bases map to TRBD2. Losses at the gene ends were 0 bases for V and 9 bases for J; bases not matched to a gene: 4. The CDR3 covers 14 residues. Germline CDR1 reads SGHRS; CDR2 reads YFSETQ. The CDR3: CASSLELAGGEQFF. The CDR3 DNA follows: TGCGCCAGCAGCTTGGAACTAGCGGGCGGTGAGCAGTTCTTC.

The J gene is TRBJ2-2, the V gene TRBV6-5; TRBD2 might be the D (6 bases). The CDR3 totals 15 residues. Germline CDR1 and CDR2: MNHEY and SVGAGI. V was shortened by 6 bases and J by 0 bases, with 11 bases between the two germline ends. CDR3 sequence reads: CASRLTRANTGELFF. The CDR3 nucleotides are TGTGCCAGCAGACTGACTAGGGCGAACACCGGGGAGCTGTTTTTT.

The chain joins TRBV29-1 to TRBJ2-1; D is perhaps TRBD2 (5 bases). Trimming removed 1 base at V and 9 bases at J, with 16 bases between. Germline CDR1 reads SQVTM; CDR2 reads ANQGSEA. CDR3 size: 14 residues. The CDR3 nucleotides are TGCAGCGTTGAAGCGCCCCTAATGGGGAGTGAGCAGTTCTTC. Translating gives CSVEAPLMGSEQFF.

The genes are TRBV4-3 and TRBJ2-4; D remains ambiguous. Trimming left V 1 base short and J 0 bases short, with 16 bases between. This CDR3 contains 18 residues. In germline, CDR1 is LGHNA, CDR2 YSLEER. DNA of the CDR3: TGCGCCAGCAGCCAAGCCCCTATGGGTCGGATAGCCAAAAACATTCAGTACTTC. Its translation: CASSQAPMGRIAKNIQYF.

The rearrangement joins TRBV18 to TRBJ1-1; D is unclear. The V end lost 6 bases, the J end lost 9 bases, and 14 bases lay between the germline ends. Germline V gives CDR1 KGHSH, CDR2 LQKENI. The CDR3 contains 12 residues. The CDR3 spells CASSPVVEQAFF. The CDR3 DNA reads TGTGCCAGCTCCCCAGTTGTAGAGCAAGCTTTCTTT.

V and J are TRBV19 and TRBJ2-6; the match to TRBD1 covers 7 bases. Looked up from germline, CDR1 is LNHDA and CDR2 is SQIVND (reference sequence). CDR3 length: 17 amino acids. After removal of 4 bases from V and 1 base from J, the junction contained 7 bases not matched to a gene. CDR3 in amino acids: CASSTRGQRSGANVLTF. CDR3 DNA sequence: TGTGCCAGTAGTACTAGGGGACAGCGGTCTGGGGCCAACGTCCTGACTTTC.

This chain uses TRBV10-3 with TRBJ1-4; D is perhaps TRBD1 (6 bases). CDR1 is ENHRY, CDR2 SYGVKD, per germline. The CDR3 loop spans 13 amino acids. Trimming took 6 bases from V and 5 from J, leaving 10 bases between them. The CDR3 bases are TGTGCCATCAGGCGGACAGTCAATGAAAAACTGTTTTTT. Translation gives CAIRRTVNEKLFF.

The chain joins TRBV7-3 to TRBJ2-7; the match to TRBD2 covers 8 bases. With V trimmed by 5 bases and J by 2 bases, 5 bases remained unmatched. The length of the CDR3 is 14 residues. Germline V gene lookup returns CDR1 SGHTA and CDR2 FQGTGA. This CDR3 is CASSHGGVTYEQYF. In DNA form, the CDR3 reads TGTGCCAGCAGCCACGGGGGGGTAACCTACGAGCAGTACTTC. Full variable domain (missing parts from reference TRBV7-3 and TRBJ2-7): GAGVSQTPSNKVTEKGKYVELRCDPISGHTALYWYRQSLGQGPEFLIYFQGTGAADDSGLPNDRFFAVRPEGSVSTLKIQRTERGDSAVYLCASSHGGVTYEQYFGPGTRLTVT.

The chain links TRBV4-2 to TRBJ2-7; no firm D call. The length of the CDR3 is 16 residues. CDR1 is LGHNA and CDR2 is YNFKEQ in the germline V gene. V lost 4 bases to trimming and J lost 3 bases, with 19 bases between them. The CDR3 region has the DNA TGTGCCAGCAGCCCAAGGACCCCGTGGTGGTACTACGAGCAGTACTTC. Translated, it gives CASSPRTPWWYYEQYF.